The clone carrying this TCR beta chain came up once. This record comes from a study of blood T cell repertoires in COVID-19. Looking at the study overall: The United States, Italy and Spain supplied acute and convalescent COVID-19 samples. T cells, B-cell-depleted T cells, or PBMCs provided the cDNA or gDNA that served as material.

The CDR3 contains 15 residues. Trimming took 2 bases from V and 6 from J, leaving 13 bases between them. Germline CDR1 is LNHDA and CDR2 is SQIVND (reference sequence). In the original workflow: Amplification with reference gene primers provided the estimates of nucleated cell counts. The assay was immunoSEQ multiplex PCR, and TCRdb's table has in-frame clones only and misses some. V, J and clone size derive from that table, while D and trimming were established from the DNA sequence. The table has around 100,000 clones, roughly 87% seen once. The sample was peripheral blood. The chain uses TRBV19 and TRBJ2-2, with D perhaps matching TRBD1 (6 bases). This TCR came from a man between 25 and 39 years old in a cohort sampled during active COVID-19. This chain's CDR3 is CASSIRTVVPGELFF. The DNA of the CDR3 is TGTGCCAGTAGTATACGGACAGTAGTCCCCGGGGAGCTGTTTTTT.